The 20 T cell receptor beta chains in this list originate from one sample, sequenced in a study of shared clonotypes between healthy human individuals. CD45RO negativity and positive selection for CCR7 defined naive CD8 cells, a population that excluded terminally differentiated effector memory CD45RA+ cells. Here immunoSEQ multiplex PCR was the method, and the copy in TCRdb shows in-frame clones only, minus some. Counted here are around 1.9 million clones, around 95% occurring once; the ten biggest clones make up roughly 1.7%. The sequencing sample was made of naive CD8+ T cells from PBMCs. These receptors were collected from a man aged 18 to 30 in good health. Some clones in this sample may be carry-over from other donors' samples.

The count of this clone is one. The chain links TRBV28 to TRBJ2-7; D is ambiguous. Trimming removed 4 bases from V and 3 bases from J, with 10 bases in between. From germline, CDR1 is MDHEN and CDR2 SYDVKM. CDR3 length: 13 amino acids. In DNA form, the CDR3 reads TGTGCCAGCAGTTCGATCTCCAACTACGAGCAGTACTTC. As protein: CASSSISNYEQYF.

The rearrangement links TRBV28 to TRBJ2-7, with no clear D. The CDR3 contains 12 residues. Germline CDR1 and CDR2: MDHEN and SYDVKM. V dropped 5 bases and J dropped 6 bases, with 11 bases sitting between them. CDR3 residues: CASSPIFSEQYF. The CDR3 coding sequence is TGTGCCAGCAGTCCCATATTCTCCGAGCAGTACTTC.

This clone was picked up one time. The J gene is TRBJ1-1, the V gene TRBV19; D might be TRBD1 (5 bases). Per germline, CDR1 LNHDA and CDR2 SQIVND (reference sequence). V lost 5 bases, J lost 1 base, and 11 bases lay in between. The length of the CDR3 is 14 residues. Here the CDR3 reads CASSFPGQNTEAFF. The CDR3 nucleotides are TGTGCCAGTAGTTTCCCCGGACAGAACACTGAAGCTTTCTTT.

The chain joins TRBV27 to TRBJ1-1, with unresolved D. Germline V gives CDR1 MNHEY, CDR2 SMNVEV (reference sequence). CDR3 length: 16 amino acids. V shed 5 bases and J shed 1 base, with 17 bases lying between them. The chain's CDR3 is CASSPSVGSENTEAFF. The CDR3 DNA sequence: TGTGCCAGCAGTCCAAGTGTAGGTTCAGAGAACACTGAAGCTTTCTTT.

This clone was recorded once. This chain connects TRBV7-9 to TRBJ1-4; 8 bases agree with TRBD1. V shed 0 bases, J shed 8 bases, and the junction held 8 bases outside the gene matches. The germline V gene has CDR1 SEHNR and CDR2 FQNEAQ (reference sequence). CDR3 length: 16 residues. DNA for the CDR3: TGTGCCAGCAGCTTAGCAGGGCAGGGGGCAAAAGAAAAACTGTTTTTT. It encodes CASSLAGQGAKEKLFF.

This chain connects TRBV6-1 to TRBJ1-4, with a possible D match to TRBD1 (6 bases). Between the trimmed V and J ends, which lost 4 bases and 5 bases, there was a span of 17 bases. CDR1 is MNHNS, CDR2 SASEGT, per germline. The CDR3 runs to 16 residues. The CDR3 sequence is CASSVGAGSTNEKLFF. The CDR3 bases are TGTGCCAGCAGTGTGGGGGCAGGGAGTACGAATGAAAAACTGTTTTTT.

The rearrangement joins TRBV28 to TRBJ2-4, with a weak D call TRBD2 (5 bases). Looked up from germline, CDR1 is MDHEN and CDR2 is SYDVKM. The germline V and J ends were trimmed by 3 bases and 1 base, with 13 bases remaining between them. CDR3 length: 16 amino acids. The CDR3 reads CASSLPGIVAKNIQYF. CDR3 in DNA: TGTGCCAGCAGTTTGCCGGGGATCGTCGCCAAAAACATTCAGTACTTC.

This clone showed up just once. The CDR3: CASSTNPRDTTNYGYTF. CDR3 DNA: TGTGCCAGCAGCACGAACCCACGGGACACCACTAACTATGGCTACACCTTC. The J gene is TRBJ1-2, the V gene TRBV11-2; tentatively, D is TRBD1 (6 bases). V dropped 5 bases and J dropped 0 bases, with 19 bases sitting between them. Germline values: CDR1 SGHAT, CDR2 FQNNGV. This CDR3 spans 17 amino acids.

V gene TRBV9 combines with J gene TRBJ2-7; 8 nucleotides match TRBD1. The junction had 10 bases not matched to a gene; V was cut back by 0 bases and J by 5 bases. This CDR3 has 16 residues. Germline CDR1 is SGDLS and CDR2 is YYNGEE. The CDR3 sequence is CASSVEGWTGLHEQYF. CDR3 nucleotide sequence: TGTGCCAGCAGCGTAGAAGGGTGGACAGGGCTCCACGAGCAGTACTTC. Based on the CDR3 plus reference TRBV9 and TRBJ2-7, the full variable domain is DSGVTQTPKHLITATGQRVTLRCSPRSGDLSVYWYQQSLDQGLQFLIQYYNGEERAKGNILERFSAQQFPDLHSELNLSSLELGDSALYFCASSVEGWTGLHEQYFGPGTRLTVT.

CDR3 region: CASSLAGDLNEQFF. CDR3 coding DNA: TGCGCCAGCAGCTTGGCTGGGGATCTCAATGAGCAGTTCTTC. This sequence joins TRBV5-1 and TRBJ2-1; no definite D call. CDR1 and CDR2 from the germline V gene are SGHRS and YFSETQ. Trimming took 0 bases from V and 6 from J, leaving 10 bases between them. The CDR3 length is 14 residues.

In regard to this clone: The same CDR3 also results from other DNA sequences found in this sample. The chain uses TRBV27 and TRBJ2-7, with D possibly being TRBD1 or TRBD2 (5 bases each). The CDR3 is 14 amino acids. V was clipped by 1 base and J by 2 bases, with 9 bases between them. Germline loops: CDR1 MNHEY, CDR2 SMNVEV (reference sequence). CDR3 amino acids: CASSLLGTAYEQYF. CDR3 nucleotides: TGTGCCAGCAGTTTATTAGGGACCGCCTACGAGCAGTACTTC.

The V call is TRBV18, the J call TRBJ2-7; 8 bases agree with TRBD2. In germline, CDR1 is KGHSH, CDR2 LQKENI. Trimming took 2 bases from V and 0 from J; bases not matched to a gene: 3. This CDR3 comprises 15 residues. This CDR3 is CASSPETSDSYEQYF. CDR3 DNA sequence: TGTGCCAGCTCACCAGAGACTAGCGACTCCTACGAGCAGTACTTC.

The chain links TRBV27 to TRBJ2-4; D perhaps matches TRBD1 (6 bases). This CDR3 spans 14 amino acids. V lost 6 bases and J lost 1, with 10 bases in between. Germline V lookup: CDR1 MNHEY, CDR2 SMNVEV (reference sequence). The CDR3 DNA reads TGTGCCAGCAGCTATACAGGGGCCAAAAACATTCAGTACTTC. Protein: CASSYTGAKNIQYF.

The DNA of the CDR3 is TGTGCCAGTAGTATAAAGGATTACTCCTACAATGAGCAGTTCTTC. It codes for CASSIKDYSYNEQFF. The chain recombines TRBV19 with TRBJ2-1; D uncertain. The CDR3 is 15 amino acids. Germline loops: CDR1 LNHDA, CDR2 SQIVND (reference sequence). Trimming stripped 2 bases from V and 0 bases from J, with 8 bases between.

CDR3 in amino acids: CASSDRRGTPGLASTMNTGELFF. The CDR3 DNA is TGTGCCAGCAGCGACCGTAGGGGAACTCCGGGACTAGCCTCAACAATGAACACCGGGGAGCTGTTTTTT. The V gene is TRBV9, the J gene TRBJ2-2; 9 bases map to TRBD2. The V segment lost 3 bases and the J segment 1 base; nucleotides outside the gene matches: 25. Germline CDR1 and CDR2: SGDLS and YYNGEE. The CDR3 is 23 amino acids.

The V gene is TRBV9, the J gene TRBJ2-5; D gene ambiguous. V lost 2 bases and J 2 bases, leaving 13 bases between the germline ends. The germline CDR1 and CDR2 sequences are SGDLS and YYNGEE. The CDR3 covers 15 residues. CDR3 residues: CASSVLPHPQETQYF. The CDR3 DNA sequence: TGTGCCAGCAGCGTTCTTCCCCATCCTCAAGAGACCCAGTACTTC. Looking up the rest from reference TRBV9 and TRBJ2-5 gives the full variable domain: DSGVTQTPKHLITATGQRVTLRCSPRSGDLSVYWYQQSLDQGLQFLIQYYNGEERAKGNILERFSAQQFPDLHSELNLSSLELGDSALYFCASSVLPHPQETQYFGPGTRLLVL.

The rearrangement links TRBV19 to TRBJ2-7, with 7 positions matching TRBD2. This CDR3 has 15 amino acids. With V trimmed by 9 bases and J by 2 bases, 13 bases remained unmatched. The germline CDR1 and CDR2 sequences are LNHDA and SQIVND (reference sequence). The CDR3 DNA is TGTGCCAGCACTCCCGGGTCGGGGGGTGCCTACGAGCAGTACTTC. Its protein product is CASTPGSGGAYEQYF.

The chain combines TRBV6-5 with TRBJ2-3; weak D call: TRBD2 (6 bases). V lost 5 bases, J lost 4 bases, and 13 bases lay in between. Looked up from germline, CDR1 is MNHEY and CDR2 is SVGAGI. The CDR3 is 14 amino acids. CDR3 amino acids: CASSPGVGPDTQYF. The CDR3 nucleotides read TGTGCCAGCAGTCCGGGAGTCGGTCCAGATACGCAGTATTTT.

The V and J genes are TRBV6-5 and TRBJ2-3; D might be TRBD2 (5 bases). The CDR3 spans 15 residues. CDR1 MNHEY and CDR2 SVGAGI come from the germline V gene. Deletions cut 3 bases from V and 3 bases from J, with 13 bases between. The CDR3 bases are TGTGCCAGCAGTTATGAGGGAGTAGAGACAGATACGCAGTATTTT. Amino acids: CASSYEGVETDTQYF.

This clone has a single count. V gene TRBV2 combines with J gene TRBJ2-3, with 8 bases fitting TRBD1. This CDR3 contains 14 residues. Germline CDR1 SNHLY, CDR2 FYNNEI. J lost 1 base, V lost 6 bases, and 3 bases had no gene match. CDR3 loop: CASRGQGRTDTQYF. DNA for the CDR3: TGTGCCAGCAGAGGACAGGGCCGCACAGATACGCAGTATTTT.